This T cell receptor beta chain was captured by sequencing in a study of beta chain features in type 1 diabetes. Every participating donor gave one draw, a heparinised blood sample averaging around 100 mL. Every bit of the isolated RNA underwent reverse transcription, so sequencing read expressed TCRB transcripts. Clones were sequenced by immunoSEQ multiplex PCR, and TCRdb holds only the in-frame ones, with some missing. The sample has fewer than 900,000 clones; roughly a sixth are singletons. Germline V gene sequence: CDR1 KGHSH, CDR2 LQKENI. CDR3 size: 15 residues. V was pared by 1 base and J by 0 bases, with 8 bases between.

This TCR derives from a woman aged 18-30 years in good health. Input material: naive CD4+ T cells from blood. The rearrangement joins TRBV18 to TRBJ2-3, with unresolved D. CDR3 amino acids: CASSPRSRSTDTQYF. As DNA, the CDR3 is TGTGCCAGCTCACCACGTTCGCGGAGCACAGATACGCAGTATTTT.